A selection of T cell receptor beta chains follows, all from one sample in a study of Graves' ophthalmopathy and Graves' hyperthyroidism. TCRdb redid the calling of the multiplex PCR reads with MiXCR, one entry per CDR3 protein. This sample carries 500,000 to 800,000 distinct CDR3 sequences, approximately 39% of them seen once, and the ten largest clones take over 2.5%. The source material was peripheral blood. These receptors all stem from an adult man with Graves' ophthalmopathy. The CDR3 runs from the conserved cysteine through the conserved F or W. The D gene is left open where the match is weak. A row's size may be missing; if present it is once, few, many or a size class.

d_call j_call clone_size v_call cdr3_length cdr3_nt cdr3_aa
TRBD1 TRBJ1-4 few TRBV6-6 14 TGTGCCAGCAGTAGAACAGGGGAACGGGAAAAACTGTTTTTT CASSRTGEREKLFF
TRBD1 TRBJ1-3 many TRBV20-1 15 TGCAGTGCGAGGACAGGGCGGGAGCCTGGAAACACCATATATTTT CSARTGREPGNTIYF
TRBD1 TRBJ1-1 . TRBV5-1 17 TGCGCCAGCAGCTGGAGGCCGGGACAGGGGACGAACACTGAAGCTTTCTTT CASSWRPGQGTNTEAFF
TRBD2 TRBJ2-5 . TRBV19 15 TGTGCCAGTAGTCCATCGGAGGCGGGGGTTGAGACCCAGTACTTC CASSPSEAGVETQYF
. TRBJ1-6 . TRBV15 16 TGTGCCACCAGCAGCCCCGCGTCGCACTCTAATTCACCCCTCCACTTT CATSSPASHSNSPLHF
. TRBJ2-2 few TRBV4-3 16 TGCGCCAGCAGCCAAGATCGGGGTGTATACACCGGGGAGCTGTTTTTT CASSQDRGVYTGELFF
TRBD1 TRBJ2-6 . TRBV10-3 19 TGTGCCGGCAGTGAAAGTTATTGGGACAGGGGCTCTGGGGCCAACGTCCTGACTTTC CAGSESYWDRGSGANVLTF
TRBD1 TRBJ1-1 . TRBV5-8 15 TGTGCCAGCAGCTCGGGACAGGGGGATAGTATTGAAGCTTTCTTT CASSSGQGDSIEAFF
TRBD1 TRBJ1-2 many TRBV20-1 14 TGCAGTGCTAGAGATCGCCGGACAGGTGTGGACTACACCTTC CSARDRRTGVDYTF
TRBD1 TRBJ2-7 many TRBV5-5 14 TGTGCCAGCAGCCTCGACAGGGTGGCCTACGAGCAGTACTTC CASSLDRVAYEQYF
TRBD2 TRBJ2-5 . TRBV20-1 16 TGCAGTGCTAGTGAAGGGACTAGCGGGAGCCGGGAGACCCAGTACTTC CSASEGTSGSRETQYF
. TRBJ1-1 . TRBV6-1 14 TGTGCCAGCACCCCACGGGGGAGGGGGACTGAAGCTTTCTTT CASTPRGRGTEAFF
TRBD1 TRBJ1-1 . TRBV19 11 TGTGCCAGGCAGGGGGCGCGTGAAGCTTTCTTT CARQGAREAFF
TRBD1 TRBJ2-6 . TRBV10-3 20 TGTGCCATCAGTGATTTCAGGTCCGGACAGGCGCACTCTGGGGCCTACGTCCTGACTTTC CAISDFRSGQAHSGAYVLTF
TRBD1 TRBJ2-7 . TRBV10-3 13 TGTGCCATCAGGGGACAGGGCCGCCACGAGCAGTACTTC CAIRGQGRHEQYF
TRBD1 TRBJ1-4 . TRBV6-6 14 TGTGCCAGCAGTTACGGACAGGACCATGAAAAACTGTTTTTT CASSYGQDHEKLFF
. TRBJ1-5 many TRBV7-8 15 TGTGCCAGCAGCCCACCCCGCTCCAGCCCACGGCCCCAGCATTTT CASSPPRSSPRPQHF
TRBD1 TRBJ1-2 many TRBV5-1 13 TGCGCCAGCAGCATGGACAGGTCCTATGGCTACACCTTC CASSMDRSYGYTF
. TRBJ1-2 . TRBV10-3 12 TGTGCCAGCAGTGAGGTTACTACCGGCTACACCTTC CASSEVTTGYTF
TRBD1 TRBJ2-6 many TRBV9 18 TGTGCCAGCAGCCCCCGGACAGGTTACTCCTCTGGGGCCAACGTCCTGACTTTC CASSPRTGYSSGANVLTF
TRBD2 TRBJ2-7 . TRBV25-1 12 TGTGCCAGCATAGCGGGAGCCTACGAGCAGTACTTC CASIAGAYEQYF
TRBD1 TRBJ1-4 few TRBV6-5 15 TGTGCCAGCAGCCACGCTCAGGGGGCGGATGAAAAACTGTTTTTT CASSHAQGADEKLFF
. TRBJ2-2 . TRBV2 13 TGTGCCAGCAGAGAAAGGGAGGAAGGGGAGCTGTTTTTT CASREREEGELFF
TRBD2 TRBJ2-2 . TRBV7-2 15 TGTGCCAGCAGCTTGGGACTAGCGGAGACCGGGGAGCTGTTTTTT CASSLGLAETGELFF
TRBD1 TRBJ2-7 . TRBV10-3 15 TGTGCCATCAGGGGGACAGGATTCAACACTGACGAGCAGTACTTC CAIRGTGFNTDEQYF
. TRBJ2-1 . TRBV15 14 TGTGCCACCAGCCCCCCCGGACAGTACAATGAGCAGTTCTTC CATSPPGQYNEQFF
. TRBJ1-3 . TRBV12-3/TRBV12-4 15 TGTGCCAGCAGTCCCCACCGGGACGGAGGAAACACCATATATTTT CASSPHRDGGNTIYF
. TRBJ2-7 few TRBV3-1 13 TGTGCCAGTGGACCGGACGACAGCTACGAGCAGTACTTC CASGPDDSYEQYF
. TRBJ2-6 . TRBV7-3 8 TGTGCCAGCAGCTTAGCTGGTTTC CASSLAGF
. TRBJ1-1 many TRBV20-1 13 TGCAGTGCTAATAAGCAGGCAAACACTGAAGCTTTCTTT CSANKQANTEAFF
TRBD1 TRBJ2-7 . TRBV11-2 16 TGTGCCAGCAGCTTATGGCCCCGGGACAGGGGGTACGAGCAGTACTTC CASSLWPRDRGYEQYF
. TRBJ1-1 once TRBV10-3 14 TGTGCCAGCAGTGAAGCGTGGGTTGAGGCTGAAGCTTTCTTT CASSEAWVEAEAFF
TRBD1 TRBJ2-5 . TRBV10-2 12 TGCGCCAGCAGGCTACAGGGGGAGACCCAGTACTTC CASRLQGETQYF
. TRBJ1-1 . TRBV15 16 TGTGCCACCAGCAGAACGGCGGGGCGTTACAACACTGAAGCTTTCTTT CATSRTAGRYNTEAFF
TRBD2 TRBJ2-5 few TRBV5-8 15 TGTGCCAGCAGCTTATTGACTAGCGGTCAAGAGACCCAGTACTTC CASSLLTSGQETQYF
TRBD1 TRBJ1-1 many TRBV2 16 TGTGCCAGCAGTGAAGCGCTGGGACAGGGGGACACTGAAGCTTTCTTT CASSEALGQGDTEAFF
. TRBJ1-6 . TRBV30 12 TGTGCCGCCGGACAGCTTAATTCACCCCTCCACTTT CAAGQLNSPLHF
. TRBJ1-2 many TRBV10-3 14 TGTGCCATCAGCGACAGTAGCCCGCCCTATGGCTACACCTTC CAISDSSPPYGYTF
. TRBJ1-5 . TRBV3-1 14 TGTGCCAGCAGCCAAGCAGGGGTTAATCAGCCCCAGCATTTT CASSQAGVNQPQHF
. TRBJ2-3 few TRBV7-9 12 TGTGCCAGCAGCCGACCCCAAAACACGCAGTATTTT CASSRPQNTQYF
. TRBJ2-5 many TRBV6-5 14 TGTGCCAGCAGAAGGGATACAGCTCAAGAGACCCAGTACTTC CASRRDTAQETQYF